What follows describes a single TCR beta chain. Its cognate antigen is unknown. V lost 4 bases and J 0 bases, leaving 15 bases between the germline ends. The germline V gene has CDR1 SGHVS and CDR2 FNYEAQ. This CDR3 is 16 amino acids long. Time point specified: baseline pretreatment blood. Stated treatment: 15 Gy SBRT to primary tumor, nephrectomy 4 weeks later. The tumor was a clear cell renal cell carcinoma. This specimen comes from a study of radiation and T cells in renal cell carcinoma. Study-level background: Nephrectomy followed 15 Gy stereotactic body radiation by 4 weeks. Study-wide findings and caveats: Top tumor clonotypes rose in blood 2 weeks post-radiation, then contracted. Pretreatment tumor biopsies were lacking, so baseline clonotypes are unknown.

Measured with immunoSEQ multiplex PCR; TCRdb has only the in-frame clones, and not every one. The repertoire holds approximately 94,000 clones, with over 75% as singletons. This sequence was found in a man aged 55 to 70 with renal cell carcinoma. The sample consisted of blood, taken from a patient whose treatment included radiotherapy and nephrectomy. The chain recombines TRBV7-6 with TRBJ2-5; TRBD2 is a possible D gene (6 bases). CDR3 DNA sequence: TGTGCCAGCAGCTACAACGTAGCGGTGTACCAAGAGACCCAGTACTTC. It codes for CASSYNVAVYQETQYF.